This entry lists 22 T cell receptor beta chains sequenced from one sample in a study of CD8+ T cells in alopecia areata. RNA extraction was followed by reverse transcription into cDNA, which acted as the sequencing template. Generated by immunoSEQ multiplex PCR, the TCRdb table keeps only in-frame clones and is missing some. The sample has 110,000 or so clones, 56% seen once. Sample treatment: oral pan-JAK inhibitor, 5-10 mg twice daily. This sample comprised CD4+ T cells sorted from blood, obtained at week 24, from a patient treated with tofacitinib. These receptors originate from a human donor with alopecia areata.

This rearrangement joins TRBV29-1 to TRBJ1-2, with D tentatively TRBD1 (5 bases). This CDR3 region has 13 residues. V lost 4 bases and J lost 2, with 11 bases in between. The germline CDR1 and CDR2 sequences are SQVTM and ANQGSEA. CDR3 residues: CSVGVGLNYGYTF. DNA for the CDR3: TGCAGCGTTGGAGTGGGGCTAAACTATGGCTACACCTTC.

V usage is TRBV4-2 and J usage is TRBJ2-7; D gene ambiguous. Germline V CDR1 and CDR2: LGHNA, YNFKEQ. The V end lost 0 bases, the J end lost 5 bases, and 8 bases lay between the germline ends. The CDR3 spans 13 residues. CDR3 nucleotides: TGTGCCAGCAGCCAAGATGGAAAAAACGAGCAGTACTTC. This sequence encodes CASSQDGKNEQYF.

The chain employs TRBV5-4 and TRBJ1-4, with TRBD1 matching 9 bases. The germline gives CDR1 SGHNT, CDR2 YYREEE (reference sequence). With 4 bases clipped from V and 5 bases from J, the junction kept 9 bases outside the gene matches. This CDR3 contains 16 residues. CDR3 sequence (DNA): TGTGCCAGCAGCACCCGTGACAGGGGGACCAATGAAAAACTGTTTTTT. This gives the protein CASSTRDRGTNEKLFF.

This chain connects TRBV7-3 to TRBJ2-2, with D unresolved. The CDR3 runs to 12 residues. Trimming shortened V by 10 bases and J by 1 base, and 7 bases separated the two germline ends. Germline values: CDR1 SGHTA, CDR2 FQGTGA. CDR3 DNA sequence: TGTGCCACCGGAATGAACACCGGGGAGCTGTTTTTT. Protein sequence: CATGMNTGELFF.

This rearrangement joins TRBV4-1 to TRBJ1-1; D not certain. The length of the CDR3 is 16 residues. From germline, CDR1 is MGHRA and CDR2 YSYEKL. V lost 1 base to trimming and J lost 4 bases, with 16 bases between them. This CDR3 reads CASSQASGFRGTEAFF. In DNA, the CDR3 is TGCGCCAGCAGCCAAGCTTCTGGGTTTCGGGGCACTGAAGCTTTCTTT.

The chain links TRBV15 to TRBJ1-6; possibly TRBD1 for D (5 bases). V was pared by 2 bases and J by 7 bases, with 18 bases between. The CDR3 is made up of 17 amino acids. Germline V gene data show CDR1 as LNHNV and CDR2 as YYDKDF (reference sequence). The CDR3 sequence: CATSRRQTWISNSPLHF. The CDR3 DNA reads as TGTGCCACCAGCAGACGACAGACCTGGATCTCCAATTCACCCCTCCACTTT.

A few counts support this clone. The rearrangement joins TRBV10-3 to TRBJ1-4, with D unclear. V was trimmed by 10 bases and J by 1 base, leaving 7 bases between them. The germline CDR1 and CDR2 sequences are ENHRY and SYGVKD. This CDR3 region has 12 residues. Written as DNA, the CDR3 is TGTGCCAGCAGGAGAACTAATGAAAAACTGTTTTTT. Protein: CASRRTNEKLFF.

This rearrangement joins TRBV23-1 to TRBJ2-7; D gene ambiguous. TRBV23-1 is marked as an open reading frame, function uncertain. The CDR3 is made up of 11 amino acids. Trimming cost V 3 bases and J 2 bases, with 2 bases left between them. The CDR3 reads CASSQTYEQYF. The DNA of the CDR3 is TGCGCCAGCAGTCAGACCTACGAGCAGTACTTC.

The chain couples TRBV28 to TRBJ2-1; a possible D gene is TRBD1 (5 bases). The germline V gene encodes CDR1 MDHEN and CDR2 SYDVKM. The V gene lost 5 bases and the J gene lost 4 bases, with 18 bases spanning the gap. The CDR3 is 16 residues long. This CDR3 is CASSQASTQGYNEQFF. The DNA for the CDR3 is TGTGCCAGCAGTCAAGCCAGCACGCAGGGATACAATGAGCAGTTCTTC.

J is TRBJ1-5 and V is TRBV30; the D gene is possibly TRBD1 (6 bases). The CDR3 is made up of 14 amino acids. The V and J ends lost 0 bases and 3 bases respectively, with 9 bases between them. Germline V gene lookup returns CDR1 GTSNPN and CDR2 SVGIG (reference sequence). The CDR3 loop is CAWSVGQFNQPQHF. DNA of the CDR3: TGTGCCTGGAGTGTAGGACAGTTCAATCAGCCCCAGCATTTT.

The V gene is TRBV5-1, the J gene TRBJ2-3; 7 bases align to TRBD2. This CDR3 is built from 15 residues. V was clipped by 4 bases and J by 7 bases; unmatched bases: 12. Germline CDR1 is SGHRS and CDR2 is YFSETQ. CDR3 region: CASSPDPGGSYTQYF. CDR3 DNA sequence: TGCGCCAGCAGCCCGGATCCGGGAGGAAGTTATACGCAGTATTTT.

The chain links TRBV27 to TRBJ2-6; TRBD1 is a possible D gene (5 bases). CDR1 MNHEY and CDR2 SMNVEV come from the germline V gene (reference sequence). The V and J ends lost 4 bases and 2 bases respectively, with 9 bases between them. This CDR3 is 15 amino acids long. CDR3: CASSSRVPGANVLTF. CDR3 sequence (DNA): TGTGCCAGCAGTTCCAGGGTTCCTGGGGCCAACGTCCTGACTTTC. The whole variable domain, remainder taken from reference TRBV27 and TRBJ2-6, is EAQVTQNPRYLITVTGKKLTVTCSQNMNHEYMSWYRQDPGLGLRQIYYSMNVEVTDKGDVPEGYKVSRKEKRNFPLILESPSPNQTSLYFCASSSRVPGANVLTFGAGSRLTVL.

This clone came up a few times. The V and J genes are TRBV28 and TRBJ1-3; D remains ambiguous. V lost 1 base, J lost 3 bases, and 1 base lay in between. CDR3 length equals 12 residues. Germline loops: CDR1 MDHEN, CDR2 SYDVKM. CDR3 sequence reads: CASSLYGNTIYF. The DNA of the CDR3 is TGTGCCAGCAGTTTATATGGAAACACCATATATTTT.

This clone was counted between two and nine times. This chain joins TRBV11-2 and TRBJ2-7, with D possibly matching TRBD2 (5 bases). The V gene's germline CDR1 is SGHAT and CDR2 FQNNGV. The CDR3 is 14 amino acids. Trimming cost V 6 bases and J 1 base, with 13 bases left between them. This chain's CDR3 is CASSKPGVSYEQYF. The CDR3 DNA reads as TGTGCCAGCAGTAAACCCGGGGTTTCCTACGAGCAGTACTTC.

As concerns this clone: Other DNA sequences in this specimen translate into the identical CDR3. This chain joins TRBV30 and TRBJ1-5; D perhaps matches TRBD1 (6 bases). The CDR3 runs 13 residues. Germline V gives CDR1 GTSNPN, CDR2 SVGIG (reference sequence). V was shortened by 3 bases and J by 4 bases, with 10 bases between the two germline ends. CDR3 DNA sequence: TGTGCCTGGAGCCTAGGGGGGAATCAGCCCCAGCATTTT. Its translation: CAWSLGGNQPQHF.

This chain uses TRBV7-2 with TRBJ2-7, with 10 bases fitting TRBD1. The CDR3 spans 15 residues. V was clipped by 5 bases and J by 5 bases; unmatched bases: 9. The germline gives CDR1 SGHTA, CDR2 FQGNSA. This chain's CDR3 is CASSLMGQGKNEQYF. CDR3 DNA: TGTGCCAGCAGCCTAATGGGACAGGGGAAAAACGAGCAGTACTTC.

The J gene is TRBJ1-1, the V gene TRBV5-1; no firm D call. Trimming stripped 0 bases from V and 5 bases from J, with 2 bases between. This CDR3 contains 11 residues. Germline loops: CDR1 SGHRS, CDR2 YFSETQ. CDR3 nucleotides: TGCGCCAGCAGCTTGGAGACTGAAGCTTTCTTT. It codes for CASSLETEAFF.

CDR3 nucleotide sequence: TGCAGCGTTGATTACACTGAAGCTTTCTTT. Its protein is CSVDYTEAFF. The rearrangement joins TRBV29-1 to TRBJ1-1; D gene ambiguous. The CDR3 has 10 residues. In germline, CDR1 is SQVTM, CDR2 ANQGSEA. The germline V and J ends were trimmed by 3 bases and 3 bases, with 2 bases remaining between them.

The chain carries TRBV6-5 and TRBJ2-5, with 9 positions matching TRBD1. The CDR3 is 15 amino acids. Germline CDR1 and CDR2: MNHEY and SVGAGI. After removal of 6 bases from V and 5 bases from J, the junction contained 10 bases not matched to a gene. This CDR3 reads CASRRGQGMGETQYF. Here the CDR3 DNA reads TGTGCCAGCAGAAGAGGACAGGGGATGGGCGAGACCCAGTACTTC.

CDR3 in DNA: TGTGCGAGCGGACTAGCGTTATACAATGAGCAGTTCTTC. Translating gives CASGLALYNEQFF. The rearrangement joins TRBV2 to TRBJ2-1; 9 bases line up with TRBD2. Germline assignment: CDR1 SNHLY and CDR2 FYNNEI. This CDR3 has 13 amino acids.

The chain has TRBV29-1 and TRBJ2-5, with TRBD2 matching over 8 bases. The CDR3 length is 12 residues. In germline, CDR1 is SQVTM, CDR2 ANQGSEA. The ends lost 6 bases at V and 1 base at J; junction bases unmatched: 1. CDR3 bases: TGCAGCGTCGGACTAGCCCAAGAGACCCAGTACTTC. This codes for CSVGLAQETQYF.

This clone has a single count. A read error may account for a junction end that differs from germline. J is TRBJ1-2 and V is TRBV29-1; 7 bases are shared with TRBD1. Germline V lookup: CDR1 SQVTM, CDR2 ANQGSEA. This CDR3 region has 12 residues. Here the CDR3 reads CSVDRDNFGYTF. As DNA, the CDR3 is TGCAGCGTCGACAGGGACAACTTTGGCTACACCTTC.